This TCR beta chain was recorded in a study of T cell responses to AZD1222 COVID-19 vaccine (dated by TCRdb to the early 2020s). Study-wide context: A total of roughly 240 trial participants underwent TCR sequencing, of whom 207 received two doses of AZD1222 and about 25 received two doses of the MenACWY control vaccine. Enrollment into the trials was organized by age into subgroups of 18-55, 56-69 and 70-plus years, and those subgroups contained about 150, 27 and 61 TCR-sequenced participants, respectively. General conclusions and limits of the study: A significant rise in spike-specific TCR breadth and depth was observed after two AZD1222 doses relative to day 0 and relative to MenACWY recipients. Nearly half of unique spike-specific TCRs reportedly recognized epitopes outside regions mutated in the B.1.351 and B.1.1.7 variants. The 56-69-year group was small, and its depth increase did not reach significance, likely because of low power. Only a handful of AZD1222 recipients were SARS-CoV-2 seropositive at baseline, limiting conclusions about previously exposed vaccinees. CD4 TCRs associated with the vaccine covered the entire spike protein, and the dominant responses were in regions 160-218 and 743-854. Most participants were white British and females outnumbered males, and the authors suggested that clonal diversity may have been underestimated. No day 14 peak-response samples were available, so repertoires were characterized only after the peak T cell response.

To note about this clone: The clone's antigen remains unknown. Base-call qualities are not available, and no considerably larger clone is one nucleotide away.

The V and J ends are trimmed by 3 bases and 2 bases, leaving 12 bases between them. The CDR1 and CDR2 encoded by the germline V gene are SGHRS and YFSETQ. The CDR3 starts with the cysteine, ends with the phenylalanine, and has 14 residues. Here the CDR3 DNA is all that survives: 42 bases in frame from base 1. The CDR3 regions of human TCRbeta chains were analyzed by immunosequencing. Per the authors' processing: TCRs in the repertoires were compared against a reference library of SARS-CoV-2-specific TCRs that had been generated with the MIRA antigen-specificity platform. Breadth was defined as the fraction of unique TCRs that were SARS-CoV-2-associated, and depth was defined as the fraction of total T cells that were SARS-CoV-2-associated. Each spike-specific TCR was assigned to its reactive spike region and to a CD4 or CD8 class using the MIRA data. Log10-transformed breadth and depth values were compared by one-way ANOVA with Sidak's multiple comparisons tests. TCRdb stores this immuneACCESS table with in-frame sequences only. Part of the clones is absent; in the studies checked, under half of the shortfall reflects unresolved V genes, and no reason is known for the rest. D and trimming come from the DNA, and the V and J calls and clone size come from that table. Across this sample there are fewer than 90,000 clones, with 70% to 90% seen only once. 5.6% of the sample lies in the top ten.

This sample's time point label indicates: about 28 days (+/-7) after the second vaccine dose. AZD1222 recipients whose second dose came at about 4 weeks and those whose second dose came at about 12 weeks were combined into one group, since spike-specific TCR depth and breadth did not differ between the two schedules. Samples from vaccinated people were obtained from the UK trials COV001 and COV002, which included a single-blind randomized controlled phase 2/3 trial of AZD1222 (ChAdOx1 nCoV-19) in healthy adults. Trial participant PBMC samples were collected at day 0 and day 28 after the second dose for TCRbeta chain sequencing.

This clonotype originated in an adult who received the AZD1222 COVID-19 vaccine. Sequencing was performed on peripheral blood, taken 28 days after the second AZD1222 dose. Recombination linked TRBV5-1 to TRBJ2-7; possibly the D gene is TRBD1, per 5 matching bases. This receptor carries the CDR3 CASSSLQVTYEQYF. The DNA sequence reads TGCGCCAGCAGCTCACTACAGGTTACCTACGAGCAGTACTTC.